This T cell receptor beta chain comes out of a study of blood T cell repertoires in COVID-19. Overall study: PBMCs, B-cell-depleted T cells, or T cells were the source of the cDNA or gDNA that made up the material.

Repertoires were generated with immunoSEQ multiplex PCR, while TCRdb's copy carries only in-frame clones and drops some. The table records fewer than 200,000 clones, around four fifths of them present only once. V lost 3 bases and J lost 6, with 15 bases in between. The CDR3 runs to 15 residues. Germline lookup yields CDR1 MDHEN and CDR2 SYDVKM. This study enrolled people aged roughly 18 to 89 from 24 US geographic areas. Participant-given clinical history determined each cohort assignment. This sequence joins TRBV28 and TRBJ1-5; weak D call: TRBD1 (6 bases). The TCR sequence derives from a woman aged 45-65 years who had recovered from COVID-19. Material for sequencing was PBMCs or T cells enriched from blood (not recorded which). DNA of the CDR3: TGTGCCAGCAGTTTGCGCCAGGGGTCTATTCAGCCCCAGCATTTT. Residues: CASSLRQGSIQPQHF. The full variable domain, in which reference TRBV28 and TRBJ1-5 provide the parts outside the CDR3, is DVKVTQSSRYLVKRTGEKVFLECVQDMDHENMFWYRQDPGLGLRLIYFSYDVKMKEKGDIPEGYSVSREKKERFSLILESASTNQTSMYLCASSLRQGSIQPQHFGDGTRLSIL.